Presented here are 32 T cell receptor beta chains from one specimen sequenced in a study of blood T cell repertoires in COVID-19. Method: immunoSEQ multiplex PCR; TCRdb's copy keeps in-frame clones and lacks some. The sample consists of about 71,000 clones, approximately 90% of them appearing once. Sequencing was performed on peripheral blood. The receptors were gathered from a woman of 80 years or more with acute or convalescent COVID-19.

The chain combines TRBV5-4 with TRBJ2-5; D may be TRBD1 (5 bases). Germline values: CDR1 SGHNT, CDR2 YYREEE (reference sequence). This CDR3 contains 13 residues. V gave up 5 bases and J gave up 0 bases, with 8 bases separating them. The CDR3 nucleotides read TGTGCCAGCAGGGGGCACGACCAAGAGACCCAGTACTTC. Translating gives CASRGHDQETQYF.

The chain joins TRBV27 to TRBJ2-2, with 8 bases aligning to TRBD2. CDR1 MNHEY and CDR2 SMNVEV come from the germline V gene (reference sequence). CDR3 length: 15 amino acids. Losses at the gene ends were 3 bases for V and 3 bases for J; bases not matched to a gene: 3. DNA for the CDR3: TGTGCCAGCAGTTTCTCGGGAGGGGACACCGGGGAGCTGTTTTTT. Its protein product is CASSFSGGDTGELFF.

J is TRBJ2-1 and V is TRBV7-2, with 11 bases that match TRBD2. There are 16 residues in the CDR3. Unmatched junction bases numbered 6, after V lost 1 base and J lost 7 bases. Germline CDR1 is SGHTA and CDR2 is FQGNSA. The CDR3 loop reads CASSLDSGGARNEQFF. Written as DNA, the CDR3 is TGTGCCAGCAGCTTAGATAGCGGGGGGGCCAGGAATGAGCAGTTCTTC.

In its sample, this clone was seen once. The V call is TRBV2, the J call TRBJ1-6; D not certain. V gave up 4 bases and J gave up 10 bases, with 14 bases separating them. Germline V gene sequence: CDR1 SNHLY, CDR2 FYNNEI. This CDR3 comprises 14 residues. CDR3 sequence (DNA): TGTGCCAGCAGTGTTTATGCCAGTCGCTCACCCCTCCACTTT. Protein: CASSVYASRSPLHF.

The chain carries TRBV2 and TRBJ2-2; 7 positions agree with TRBD1. This CDR3 has 15 amino acids. Germline loops: CDR1 SNHLY, CDR2 FYNNEI. Trimming removed 6 bases from V and 2 bases from J; junction bases left unmatched: 6. CDR3 protein: CASRLGTANTGELFF. DNA for the CDR3: TGTGCCAGCAGATTAGGGACAGCAAACACCGGGGAGCTGTTTTTT.

CDR3 in DNA: TGTGCCAGCTCACCCCGGGACAGTAACTATGGCTACACCTTC. As protein: CASSPRDSNYGYTF. The V call is TRBV18, the J call TRBJ1-2; 7 nucleotides line up with TRBD1. CDR1 is KGHSH and CDR2 is LQKENI in the germline V gene. The CDR3 totals 14 residues. Unmatched junction bases numbered 2, after V lost 3 bases and J lost 1 base.

The chain carries TRBV13 and TRBJ2-7, with a possible D match to TRBD2 (6 bases). CDR1 and CDR2 from the germline V gene are PRHDT and FYEKMQ (reference sequence). The CDR3 extends over 12 amino acids. V was cut by 5 bases and J by 7 bases, with 12 bases left in between. CDR3 nucleotides: TGTGCCAGCAGCCTGTTAGGGAGGGAGCAGTACTTC. Translated, it gives CASSLLGREQYF.

The gene calls are TRBV5-1 and TRBJ1-4; D is perhaps TRBD1 (5 bases). CDR1 SGHRS and CDR2 YFSETQ come from the germline V gene. Trimming took off 0 bases at V and 11 bases at J, with 20 bases between the two ends. CDR3 length equals 16 residues. CDR3 region: CASSLAQAGISSKLFF. The CDR3 region has the DNA TGCGCCAGCAGCTTGGCTCAGGCAGGGATCTCATCGAAACTGTTTTTT.

V is TRBV4-3 and J is TRBJ2-7; 7 bases are a match to TRBD2. CDR3 length: 18 amino acids. V lost 1 base to trimming and J lost 6 bases; unmatched junction nucleotides: 18. Germline V gene data show CDR1 as LGHNA and CDR2 as YSLEER. The CDR3 is CASSQGWVGGTNSGEQYF. In DNA form, the CDR3 reads TGCGCCAGCAGCCAAGGTTGGGTCGGGGGGACTAATTCTGGCGAGCAGTACTTC.

The chain combines TRBV19 with TRBJ2-1, with 7 nucleotides matching TRBD1. With V trimmed by 3 bases and J by 0 bases, 11 bases remained unmatched. Germline values: CDR1 LNHDA, CDR2 SQIVND (reference sequence). CDR3 length equals 18 residues. The CDR3 here is CASSIRMTGSSSYNEQFF. The CDR3, as DNA: TGTGCCAGTAGTATTAGGATGACAGGGTCGAGCTCCTACAATGAGCAGTTCTTC.

The chain uses TRBV5-1 and TRBJ2-2; D not certain. Trimming cost V 9 bases and J 0 bases, with 15 bases left between them. This CDR3 is built from 15 residues. CDR1 is SGHRS and CDR2 is YFSETQ in the germline V gene. The CDR3 region is CATRPSRSNTGELFF. The CDR3 DNA follows: TGCGCCACTAGGCCTTCGAGGTCGAACACCGGGGAGCTGTTTTTT.

The rearrangement uses TRBV2 and TRBJ1-3; 7 positions match TRBD1. The length of the CDR3 is 15 residues. The J segment lost 7 bases and the V segment lost 4 bases, leaving 10 bases of the junction unmatched. Germline lookup yields CDR1 SNHLY and CDR2 FYNNEI. The CDR3 DNA sequence: TGTGCCAGCAGTGTGTGGGGGACAGCGGGTAACACCATATATTTT. This translates into CASSVWGTAGNTIYF. Supplemented by reference TRBV2 and TRBJ1-3, the full variable domain reads EPEVTQTPSHQVTQMGQEVILRCVPISNHLYFYWYRQILGQKVEFLVSFYNNEISEKSEIFDDQFSVERPDGSNFTLKIRSTKLEDSAMYFCASSVWGTAGNTIYFGEGSWLTVV.

The J gene is TRBJ1-1, the V gene TRBV6-5, with D perhaps matching TRBD1 (5 bases). Germline CDR1 reads MNHEY; CDR2 reads SVGAGI. The CDR3 extends over 14 amino acids. Trimming removed 5 bases from V and 1 base from J, with 11 bases in between. CDR3 in amino acids: CASSPPQGNTEAFF. In DNA form, the CDR3 reads TGTGCCAGCAGTCCTCCCCAGGGGAACACTGAAGCTTTCTTT.

The chain recombines TRBV7-3 with TRBJ2-4; TRBD1 is a possible D gene (5 bases). There are 15 residues in the CDR3. Germline V gene lookup returns CDR1 SGHTA and CDR2 FQGTGA. Trimming took off 3 bases at V and 2 bases at J, with 11 bases between the two ends. CDR3 loop: CASSLAGQTKNIQYF. The CDR3 DNA reads as TGTGCCAGCAGCTTGGCAGGGCAAACCAAAAACATTCAGTACTTC. Together with reference TRBV7-3 and TRBJ2-4, the CDR3 gives the full variable domain: GAGVSQTPSNKVTEKGKYVELRCDPISGHTALYWYRQSLGQGPEFLIYFQGTGAADDSGLPNDRFFAVRPEGSVSTLKIQRTERGDSAVYLCASSLAGQTKNIQYFGAGTRLSVL.

This chain connects TRBV5-6 to TRBJ2-5; D perhaps matches TRBD2 (7 bases). The germline V and J ends were trimmed by 4 bases and 4 bases, with 14 bases remaining between them. Germline CDR1 is SGHDT and CDR2 is YYEEEE. The CDR3 loop spans 14 amino acids. This CDR3 is CASSPGGGRETQYF. The CDR3 region has the DNA TGTGCCAGCAGCCCGGGCGGGGGCCGAGAGACCCAGTACTTC. Based on the CDR3 plus reference TRBV5-6 and TRBJ2-5, the full variable domain is DAGVTQSPTHLIKTRGQQVTLRCSPKSGHDTVSWYQQALGQGPQFIFQYYEEEERQRGNFPDRFSGHQFPNYSSELNVNALLLGDSALYLCASSPGGGRETQYFGPGTRLLVL.

The genes are TRBV19 and TRBJ2-3; 7 bases match TRBD1. From germline, CDR1 is LNHDA and CDR2 SQIVND (reference sequence). The CDR3 has 16 residues. V dropped 3 bases and J dropped 0; count of bases not matched to a gene: 6. The CDR3 is CASSIQGVTSTDTQYF. The CDR3 nucleotides read TGTGCCAGTAGTATTCAGGGGGTTACCAGCACAGATACGCAGTATTTT. Complete variable domain (other parts from reference TRBV19 and TRBJ2-3): DGGITQSPKYLFRKEGQNVTLSCEQNLNHDAMYWYRQDPGQGLRLIYYSQIVNDFQKGDIAEGYSVSREKKESFPLTVTSAQKNPTAFYLCASSIQGVTSTDTQYFGPGTRLTVL.

The chain joins TRBV7-2 to TRBJ1-3, with a tentative D call TRBD1 (5 bases). Trimming left V 6 bases short and J 0 bases short, with 15 bases between. The CDR3 consists of 16 residues. Germline assignment: CDR1 SGHTA and CDR2 FQGNSA. The CDR3 is CASSDSQLLSGNTIYF. The CDR3 nucleotides are TGTGCCAGCAGTGACAGTCAGTTACTCTCTGGAAACACCATATATTTT.

The chain joins TRBV3-1 (or the pseudogene TRBV3-2) to TRBJ2-1, with 9 bases identical to TRBD2. V lost 2 bases, J lost 10 bases, and 0 bases stayed unmatched. This CDR3 region has 12 residues. The germline gives CDR1 LGHDT, CDR2 YNNKEL (reference sequence). CDR3 coding DNA: TGTGCCAGCAGCCAACTAGCGGGAGAGCAGTTCTTC. This encodes CASSQLAGEQFF.

V is TRBV29-1 and J is TRBJ1-1; TRBD1 matches at 7 bases. This CDR3 is built from 14 residues. The V gene end was trimmed by 4 bases and the J gene end by 1 base; junction bases not matched to a gene: 6. Germline values: CDR1 SQVTM, CDR2 ANQGSEA. The CDR3 region has the DNA TGCAGCGTTGCACGACAGGGTGGGAACACTGAAGCTTTCTTT. It codes for CSVARQGGNTEAFF. The whole variable domain, filled in from reference TRBV29-1 and TRBJ1-1, reads SAVISQKPSRDICQRGTSLTIQCQVDSQVTMMFWYRQQPGQSLTLIATANQGSEATYESGFVIDKFPISRPNLTFSTLTVSNMSPEDSSIYLCSVARQGGNTEAFFGQGTRLTVV.

There are a few counts of this clone. This chain uses TRBV7-9 with TRBJ1-6; tentative D call: TRBD1 (6 bases). The V gene's germline CDR1 is SEHNR and CDR2 FQNEAQ (reference sequence). The V and J ends lost 2 bases and 6 bases respectively, with 11 bases between them. The CDR3 is made up of 15 amino acids. Here the CDR3 reads CASSLSPGANSPLHF. In DNA form, the CDR3 reads TGTGCCAGCAGCTTAAGCCCAGGGGCTAATTCACCCCTCCACTTT.

This chain connects TRBV4-2 to TRBJ1-2; possibly TRBD1 for D (5 bases). The CDR3 contains 13 residues. The germline V gene has CDR1 LGHNA and CDR2 YNFKEQ. V lost 0 bases to trimming and J lost 6 bases, with 8 bases between them. CDR3 protein: CASSQDWGDGYTF. The CDR3 DNA reads as TGTGCCAGCAGCCAAGATTGGGGGGATGGCTACACCTTC.

The table lists this clone with a count of one. The chain has TRBV3-1 (or the pseudogene TRBV3-2) and TRBJ1-2; D not resolved. The CDR3 runs 14 residues. Germline V gene sequence: CDR1 LGHDT, CDR2 YNNKEL (reference sequence). Trimming cost V 0 bases and J 2 bases, with 7 bases left between them. The CDR3 coding sequence is TGTGCCAGCAGCCAAGATTTACAGAACTATGGCTACACCTTC. Translating gives CASSQDLQNYGYTF.

This chain uses TRBV6-5 with TRBJ1-1; D is uncertain. The V gene's germline CDR1 is MNHEY and CDR2 SVGAGI. The length of the CDR3 is 15 residues. The germline V and J ends were trimmed by 0 bases and 1 base, with 9 bases remaining between them. CDR3 amino acids: CASSYSTRANTEAFF. The CDR3 nucleotides read TGTGCCAGCAGTTACTCGACTAGGGCGAACACTGAAGCTTTCTTT.

The chain carries TRBV9 and TRBJ2-3; a possible D gene is TRBD1 (6 bases). The CDR3 has 15 residues. The V and J ends lost 2 bases and 3 bases respectively, with 13 bases between them. The germline V gene has CDR1 SGDLS and CDR2 YYNGEE. CDR3 loop: CASSVPSTGTDTQYF. The CDR3 nucleotides read TGTGCCAGCAGCGTCCCCTCTACAGGGACAGATACGCAGTATTTT.

This chain links TRBV5-6 with TRBJ2-7; 11 bases are a match to TRBD2. V lost 0 bases to trimming and J lost 7 bases; unmatched junction nucleotides: 3. Germline-derived CDR1 and CDR2 are SGHDT and YYEEEE. CDR3 length: 14 amino acids. The CDR3 bases are TGTGCCAGCAGCTTGGGACTAGCGGGATGGGAGCAGTACTTC. This gives the protein CASSLGLAGWEQYF.

The gene calls are TRBV9 and TRBJ1-3; 7 bases map to TRBD1. The V and J ends lost 0 bases and 2 bases, in that order; junction bases with no gene match: 5. The CDR3 is made up of 16 amino acids. The germline CDR1 and CDR2 sequences are SGDLS and YYNGEE. The DNA of the CDR3 is TGTGCCAGCAGCGTAGGGAACAGGGGACCTGGAAACACCATATATTTT. As protein: CASSVGNRGPGNTIYF.

The chain links TRBV10-3 to TRBJ1-1, with 9 nucleotides matching TRBD1. CDR1 and CDR2 (germline): ENHRY, SYGVKD. V trimming: 8 bases; J trimming: 1 base; junction bases outside the gene matches: 2. The CDR3 has 13 amino acids. The CDR3, as DNA: TGTGCCATCCGGGACAGGGCGAACACTGAAGCTTTCTTT. It yields the protein CAIRDRANTEAFF.

The rearrangement links TRBV4-1 to TRBJ1-2; no clear D gene. The CDR3 consists of 13 residues. Trimming shortened V by 1 base and J by 6 bases, and 9 bases separated the two germline ends. In germline, CDR1 is MGHRA, CDR2 YSYEKL. Written as DNA, the CDR3 is TGCGCCAGCAGCCAAGTTTATAGCGATGGCTACACCTTC. Protein: CASSQVYSDGYTF.

The rearrangement links TRBV3-1 (or the pseudogene TRBV3-2) to TRBJ2-7, with 11 bases fitting TRBD1. J was trimmed by 6 bases and V by 5 bases; bases with no gene match: 6. This CDR3 is built from 14 residues. Germline CDR1 and CDR2: LGHDT and YNNKEL (reference sequence). CDR3 in amino acids: CASSWTGGLGEQYF. For the CDR3, the DNA is TGTGCCAGCAGCTGGACAGGGGGCTTAGGCGAGCAGTACTTC.

The J gene is TRBJ2-7, the V gene TRBV18; D is possibly TRBD1 (6 bases). The CDR3 is 13 residues long. The germline V gene encodes CDR1 KGHSH and CDR2 LQKENI. Between the trimmed V and J ends, which lost 4 bases and 2 bases, there was a span of 9 bases. The CDR3 coding sequence is TGTGCCAGCTCACTAGGACAGACCTACGAGCAGTACTTC. Protein: CASSLGQTYEQYF.

The chain joins TRBV18 to TRBJ2-4; TRBD2 aligns across 8 bases. Germline V CDR1 and CDR2: KGHSH, LQKENI. Germline trimming cut 3 bases from V and 0 bases from J; bases unmatched to any gene: 1. This CDR3 has 15 amino acids. CDR3 sequence: CASSPGGGAKNIQYF. Written as DNA, the CDR3 is TGTGCCAGCTCACCCGGGGGGGGAGCCAAAAACATTCAGTACTTC.

This chain joins TRBV5-4 and TRBJ2-5; possibly TRBD2 for D (5 bases). Germline V lookup: CDR1 SGHNT, CDR2 YYREEE (reference sequence). The CDR3 runs to 13 residues. V lost 4 bases and J 4 bases, leaving 11 bases between the germline ends. The CDR3 DNA reads as TGTGCCAGCAGCCCTCGGACTGGAGAGACCCAGTACTTC. This encodes CASSPRTGETQYF.